A single sample is the source of the 24 T cell receptor beta chains below, sequenced in a study of T cell responses to AZD1222 COVID-19 vaccine. The repertoire was sequenced with immunoSEQ multiplex PCR; TCRdb's copy has only in-frame clones and lacks some. The sample holds under 90,000 clones, 70% to 90% seen once. The source was peripheral blood, collected 28 days after the second AZD1222 dose. The receptor set was obtained from an adult who received the AZD1222 COVID-19 vaccine.

The rearrangement uses TRBV7-2 and TRBJ2-7, with D perhaps matching TRBD1 (6 bases). This CDR3 contains 13 residues. Germline CDR1 is SGHTA and CDR2 is FQGNSA. Between the trimmed V and J ends, which lost 2 bases and 6 bases, there was a span of 11 bases. CDR3 amino acids: CASSLNRAGEQYF. The CDR3 DNA is TGTGCCAGCAGCTTAAACAGGGCGGGCGAGCAGTACTTC.

The chain links TRBV7-2 to TRBJ1-6; D is unclear. This CDR3 has 12 amino acids. CDR1 SGHTA and CDR2 FQGNSA come from the germline V gene. V was shortened by 5 bases and J by 9 bases, with 8 bases between the two germline ends. The CDR3 region has the DNA TGTGCCAGCAGCCCCCCAAGTTCACCCCTCCACTTT. Encoded protein: CASSPPSSPLHF.

This chain uses TRBV30 with TRBJ2-7; D not certain. This CDR3 has 12 residues. V was cut by 1 base and J by 10 bases, with 14 bases left in between. Germline lookup yields CDR1 GTSNPN and CDR2 SVGIG (reference sequence). CDR3: CAWSAGVGSQYF. The CDR3 DNA sequence: TGTGCCTGGAGTGCAGGCGTCGGTAGCCAGTACTTC.

The chain uses TRBV6-5 and TRBJ1-5; D gene uncertain. Germline CDR1 is MNHEY and CDR2 is SVGAGI. CDR3 length: 13 amino acids. V dropped 1 base and J dropped 5 bases, with 6 bases sitting between them. For the CDR3, the DNA is TGTGCCAGCAGTTACTACCAGTATCAGCCCCAGCATTTT. Translated, it gives CASSYYQYQPQHF.

The chain is built from TRBV23-1 and TRBJ1-2; 9 bases map to TRBD1. TRBV23-1 is classed as an ORF, of uncertain function. Unmatched junction bases numbered 5, after V lost 0 bases and J lost 6 bases. The CDR3 totals 15 residues. The CDR3 bases are TGCGCCAGCAGTCAATCGAACAGGGGGCGGGATGGCTACACCTTC. Amino acids: CASSQSNRGRDGYTF.

V gene TRBV7-9 combines with J gene TRBJ2-5; D is unclear. The germline CDR1 and CDR2 sequences are SEHNR and FQNEAQ (reference sequence). V was trimmed by 2 bases and J by 4 bases, leaving 8 bases between them. The CDR3 is 13 amino acids. In DNA form, the CDR3 reads TGTGCCAGCAGCTTATGGGTGGGAGAGACCCAGTACTTC. Protein product: CASSLWVGETQYF.

Regarding this clone: One junction end does not reproduce the germline sequence, and a read error may be involved. Additional DNA sequences in this sample encode the identical CDR3. This chain joins TRBV6-6 and TRBJ1-1; 7 bases align to TRBD1. The CDR3 has 14 residues. CDR1 and CDR2 from the germline V gene are MNHNY and SVGAGI (reference sequence). CDR3 residues: CASTDRATNTEAFF. The CDR3 DNA is TGTGCCAGCACCGACAGGGCCACTAACACTGAAGCCTTCTTT.

This sequence joins TRBV6-6 and TRBJ1-3; 8 nucleotides match TRBD1. J gave up 4 bases and V 6 bases, and 5 bases lay outside the gene matches. This CDR3 has 14 amino acids. Germline CDR1 MNHNY, CDR2 SVGAGI (reference sequence). In DNA form, the CDR3 reads TGTGCCAGCAGCCGCAGGGGGCAGGGAAACACCATATATTTT. This encodes CASSRRGQGNTIYF.

The V gene is TRBV19, the J gene TRBJ1-6; 9 bases match TRBD1. Losses at the gene ends were 7 bases for V and 7 bases for J; bases not matched to a gene: 8. The CDR3 sequence is 15 residues long. Looked up from germline, CDR1 is LNHDA and CDR2 is SQIVND (reference sequence). In DNA, the CDR3 is TGTGCCAGTACCTATGAAGGACAGGGGAATTCACCCCTCCACTTT. Its translation is CASTYEGQGNSPLHF.

The CDR3 spells CASSPSTGRANEKLFF. The CDR3 nucleotides are TGTGCCAGCAGTCCCTCGACAGGGAGGGCTAATGAAAAACTGTTTTTT. The chain carries TRBV27 and TRBJ1-4, with TRBD1 identical over 7 bases. The CDR3 runs 16 residues. CDR1 MNHEY and CDR2 SMNVEV come from the germline V gene (reference sequence). Germline trimming cut 5 bases from V and 3 bases from J; bases unmatched to any gene: 9.

This clone was seen a handful of times. The chain employs TRBV29-1 and TRBJ2-5; 9 nucleotides match TRBD1. CDR3 length equals 14 residues. Trimming cost V 5 bases and J 5 bases; bases outside gene matches: 9. From germline, CDR1 is SQVTM and CDR2 ANQGSEA. CDR3 residues: CSVLQGARGETQYF. The CDR3 nucleotides read TGCAGCGTTCTACAGGGGGCTCGAGGGGAGACCCAGTACTTC.

The DNA of the CDR3 is TGTGCCAGCAGCCTAAAAAGCGGGGGGGCCAACACCGGGGAGCTGTTTTTT. Residues: CASSLKSGGANTGELFF. The rearrangement joins TRBV27 to TRBJ2-2; 10 nucleotides agree with TRBD2. The germline V gene encodes CDR1 MNHEY and CDR2 SMNVEV (reference sequence). The V gene end was trimmed by 6 bases and the J gene end by 2 bases; junction bases not matched to a gene: 9. CDR3 length: 17 amino acids.

The chain carries TRBV6-1 and TRBJ1-4; TRBD1 matches at 9 bases. In germline, CDR1 is MNHNS, CDR2 SASEGT. With 3 bases clipped from V and 2 bases from J, the junction kept 4 bases outside the gene matches. This CDR3 comprises 16 residues. CDR3 nucleotide sequence: TGTGCCAGCAGTGACTATGGGACAGGGACTAATGAAAAACTGTTTTTT. Protein sequence: CASSDYGTGTNEKLFF.

V usage is TRBV28 and J usage is TRBJ2-7; D may be TRBD1 (5 bases). The CDR3 consists of 16 residues. Trimming removed 4 bases from V and 2 bases from J, with 18 bases in between. Germline V lookup: CDR1 MDHEN, CDR2 SYDVKM. This chain's CDR3 is CASSSGRFKGPYEQYF. CDR3 DNA sequence: TGTGCCAGCAGTTCTGGGCGGTTCAAGGGGCCCTACGAGCAGTACTTC.

V is TRBV6-1 and J is TRBJ2-2; D remains ambiguous. Trimming cost V 2 bases and J 1 base, with 5 bases left between them. CDR1 MNHNS and CDR2 SASEGT come from the germline V gene. The CDR3 loop spans 14 amino acids. For the CDR3, the DNA is TGTGCCAGCAGTGAATGGTTGAACACCGGGGAGCTGTTTTTT. Amino acid sequence: CASSEWLNTGELFF.

The chain uses TRBV5-5 and TRBJ1-6; D is undetermined. Germline CDR1 and CDR2: SGHKS and YYEKEE (reference sequence). Trimming took off 0 bases at V and 9 bases at J, with 13 bases between the two ends. This CDR3 has 15 residues. In nucleotides, the CDR3 is TGTGCCAGCAGCTTGGAACCCCACGGGAGTTCACCCCTCCACTTT. Translation gives CASSLEPHGSSPLHF.

The CDR3 DNA reads TGTGCCAGCAGTGGGCAGGGTGATTCACCCCTCCACTTT. It specifies CASSGQGDSPLHF. This rearrangement joins TRBV3-1 (or the pseudogene TRBV3-2) to TRBJ1-6; TRBD1 might be the D (5 bases). Trimming took 6 bases from V and 8 from J, leaving 11 bases between them. The CDR3 runs to 13 residues. Per germline, CDR1 LGHDT and CDR2 YNNKEL (reference sequence).

The V and J genes are TRBV10-1 and TRBJ2-1; D gene ambiguous. The CDR3 length is 14 residues. Trimming stripped 5 bases from V and 7 bases from J, with 15 bases between. Per the germline V gene, CDR1 is WNHNN and CDR2 is SYGVQD (reference sequence). The CDR3 DNA follows: TGCGCCAGCAGTCCTGCCCTTTCGGGTAATGAGCAGTTCTTC. Protein sequence: CASSPALSGNEQFF.

This clone was counted once. V and J are TRBV28 and TRBJ1-1; D gene unclear. V gave up 2 bases and J gave up 0 bases, with 4 bases separating them. Germline CDR1 and CDR2: MDHEN and SYDVKM. This CDR3 has 13 amino acids. CDR3 in amino acids: CASSLVLNTEAFF. In DNA form, the CDR3 reads TGTGCCAGCAGTTTAGTGCTGAACACTGAAGCTTTCTTT.

The genes are TRBV28 and TRBJ2-1, with D perhaps matching TRBD2 (6 bases). The CDR3 totals 17 residues. Trimming left V 3 bases short and J 0 bases short, with 15 bases between. Germline-derived CDR1 and CDR2 are MDHEN and SYDVKM. CDR3 in DNA: TGTGCCAGCAGTTTCTGGGGGGACTCGAGCTCCTACAATGAGCAGTTCTTC. It specifies CASSFWGDSSSYNEQFF.

V is TRBV6-5 and J is TRBJ1-3; D ambiguous. The V gene's germline CDR1 is MNHEY and CDR2 SVGAGI. The CDR3 sequence is 14 residues long. With 7 bases removed from V and 0 bases from J, the gap between germline ends came to 10 bases. CDR3 residues: CASIGLSSGNTIYF. The CDR3 coding sequence is TGTGCCAGCATCGGCCTGAGCTCTGGAAACACCATATATTTT.

The V and J genes are TRBV5-5 and TRBJ1-1; D possibly corresponds to TRBD1 (6 bases). V lost 1 base to trimming and J lost 7 bases, with 14 bases between them. Germline V gene sequence: CDR1 SGHKS, CDR2 YYEKEE (reference sequence). This CDR3 is 14 amino acids long. The CDR3 bases are TGTGCCAGCAGCTTGAGGGGGGCCCCCCTTGAAGCTTTCTTT. Its protein is CASSLRGAPLEAFF.

The rearrangement joins TRBV9 to TRBJ1-6; 10 nucleotides agree with TRBD1. The V and J ends lost 5 bases and 5 bases, in that order; junction bases with no gene match: 7. The CDR3 has 16 residues. Germline V lookup: CDR1 SGDLS, CDR2 YYNGEE. CDR3 sequence reads: CASSRTGGQDNSPLHF. DNA of the CDR3: TGTGCCAGCAGTCGGACAGGGGGTCAGGATAATTCACCCCTCCACTTT.

The chain has TRBV5-6 and TRBJ2-2; 7 bases line up with TRBD1. Germline assignment: CDR1 SGHDT and CDR2 YYEEEE. The CDR3 covers 16 residues. V lost 3 bases to trimming and J lost 6 bases; unmatched junction nucleotides: 11. The CDR3 sequence is CASSSLATGRAGELFF. The CDR3 bases are TGTGCCAGCAGCTCCTTAGCGACAGGGCGTGCCGGGGAGCTGTTTTTT. Full variable domain (missing parts from reference TRBV5-6 and TRBJ2-2): DAGVTQSPTHLIKTRGQQVTLRCSPKSGHDTVSWYQQALGQGPQFIFQYYEEEERQRGNFPDRFSGHQFPNYSSELNVNALLLGDSALYLCASSSLATGRAGELFFGEGSRLTVL.